A single sample is the source of the 18 T cell receptor beta chains below, sequenced in a study of technical replicates of blood from a handful of donors. The protocol was immunoSEQ multiplex PCR, while the TCRdb copy is restricted to in-frame clones and leaves out a portion. The repertoire holds about 76,000 clones, with 75% to 95% as singletons. The sample taken for sequencing was T cells isolated from PBMCs. The source of these receptors is a human donor in good health.

The chain has TRBV5-1 and TRBJ2-5, with 7 bases that match TRBD1. The CDR3 runs to 15 residues. V was pared by 3 bases and J by 0 bases, with 5 bases of the junction left unmatched. Germline CDR1 reads SGHRS; CDR2 reads YFSETQ. The CDR3 coding sequence is TGCGCCAGCAGCTCGAACAGGGGAGACCAAGAGACCCAGTACTTC. This sequence encodes CASSSNRGDQETQYF.

This chain joins TRBV7-8 and TRBJ1-2, with D perhaps matching TRBD1 (5 bases). The CDR3 extends over 15 amino acids. Trimming left V 5 bases short and J 4 bases short, with 17 bases between. Germline CDR1 and CDR2: SGHVS and FQNEAQ. For the CDR3, the DNA is TGTGCCAGCAGCCAGCACCAGGGCCCCTCCTATGGCTACACCTTC. It translates to CASSQHQGPSYGYTF. Full variable domain (remainder filled in from reference TRBV7-8 and TRBJ1-2): GAGVSQSPRYKVAKRGQDVALRCDPISGHVSLFWYQQALGQGPEFLTYFQNEAQLDKSGLPSDRFFAERPEGSVSTLKIQRTQQEDSAVYLCASSQHQGPSYGYTFGSGTRLTVV.

The chain employs TRBV7-9 and TRBJ2-3; D may be TRBD2 (6 bases). The germline V gene encodes CDR1 SEHNR and CDR2 FQNEAQ (reference sequence). The V end was cut by 3 bases, the J end by 0 bases, with 10 bases between. This CDR3 contains 15 residues. CDR3 nucleotide sequence: TGTGCCAGCAGCTTCTACGGGACTAGCACAGATACGCAGTATTTT. Its translation: CASSFYGTSTDTQYF. The full variable domain, its missing parts supplied by reference TRBV7-9 and TRBJ2-3, is DTGVSQNPRHKITKRGQNVTFRCDPISEHNRLYWYRQTLGQGPEFLTYFQNEAQLEKSRLLSDRFSAERPKGSFSTLEIQRTEQGDSAMYLCASSFYGTSTDTQYFGPGTRLTVL.

The V gene is TRBV27, the J gene TRBJ1-1; D is perhaps TRBD1 (5 bases). Trimming shortened V by 5 bases and J by 7 bases, and 17 bases separated the two germline ends. The CDR3 totals 14 residues. Germline V gene lookup returns CDR1 MNHEY and CDR2 SMNVEV (reference sequence). The CDR3 sequence: CASSPLSRADEAFF. Here the CDR3 DNA reads TGTGCCAGCAGTCCGCTCTCCAGGGCAGATGAAGCTTTCTTT.

This chain uses TRBV4-2 with TRBJ2-7; unclear D gene. Germline V gene sequence: CDR1 LGHNA, CDR2 YNFKEQ. The V and J ends lost 0 bases and 0 bases respectively, with 6 bases between them. The CDR3 totals 14 residues. As DNA, the CDR3 is TGTGCCAGCAGCCAAGAAGCTATCTCCTACGAGCAGTACTTC. It specifies CASSQEAISYEQYF.

V is TRBV7-9 and J is TRBJ1-1; 8 bases map to TRBD1. The CDR3 runs to 15 residues. Trimming removed 1 base from V and 4 bases from J; junction bases left unmatched: 5. Germline CDR1 reads SEHNR; CDR2 reads FQNEAQ (reference sequence). The CDR3 DNA is TGTGCCAGCAGCTTAGGCCCAGGGGGCATCACTGAAGCTTTCTTT. It codes for CASSLGPGGITEAFF.

Here the CDR3 DNA reads TGTGCCATCAGTGACCCAGGGGTCGGGAAGAACGAGCAGTACTTC. It specifies CAISDPGVGKNEQYF. This sequence joins TRBV10-3 and TRBJ2-7; perhaps TRBD1 as D (6 bases). Germline V CDR1 and CDR2: ENHRY, SYGVKD. Trimming took 3 bases from V and 5 from J, leaving 17 bases between them. The CDR3 totals 15 residues.

The chain joins TRBV7-2 to TRBJ2-2; perhaps TRBD2 as D (5 bases). The CDR3 sequence is 14 residues long. Trimming took off 2 bases at V and 6 bases at J, with 10 bases between the two ends. From germline, CDR1 is SGHTA and CDR2 FQGNSA. The CDR3 DNA sequence: TGTGCCAGCAGCTTAATTAGCGTCGCCGGGGAGCTGTTTTTT. Its protein is CASSLISVAGELFF.

V gene TRBV28 combines with J gene TRBJ1-2, with 7 bases matching TRBD1. V was clipped by 3 bases and J by 8 bases; unmatched bases: 6. This CDR3 is built from 13 residues. CDR1 and CDR2 from the germline V gene are MDHEN and SYDVKM. CDR3 DNA: TGTGCCAGCAGTTTTATCCAGGGGGAGGGCTACACCTTC. Translating it yields CASSFIQGEGYTF.

This clone was observed a few times. V and J are TRBV5-1 and TRBJ1-6; a possible D gene is TRBD1 (6 bases). CDR1 and CDR2 from the germline V gene are SGHRS and YFSETQ. Trimming took 0 bases from V and 5 from J, leaving 6 bases between them. The length of the CDR3 is 14 residues. The CDR3 coding sequence is TGCGCCAGCAGCTTGGGGACAGATAATTCACCCCTCCACTTT. Protein: CASSLGTDNSPLHF.

A single count supports this clone. The V and J genes are TRBV5-8 and TRBJ1-6; possible D gene TRBD1, 5 bases. Trimming cost V 0 bases and J 5 bases, with 15 bases left between them. This CDR3 is built from 17 residues. Germline assignment: CDR1 SGHTS and CDR2 YDEGEE. The CDR3 bases are TGTGCCAGCAGCTTGGTACCCACGCAGGGTCATAATTCACCCCTCCACTTT. This gives the protein CASSLVPTQGHNSPLHF.

The table lists this clone with a count of one. The chain couples TRBV5-8 to TRBJ2-5; 7 bases map to TRBD1. Germline CDR1 reads SGHTS; CDR2 reads YDEGEE. The trim removed 4 bases at V and 3 bases at J, leaving 18 bases unmatched. The CDR3 spans 18 residues. Here the CDR3 DNA reads TGTGCCAGCAGCCGACTTACAACAGGGGCCCCCCGGGAAGAGACCCAGTACTTC. It encodes CASSRLTTGAPREETQYF.

The CDR3 protein is CASSARRGQGVYEQYF. DNA of the CDR3: TGTGCCAGCAGCGCCAGGCGTGGACAGGGGGTCTACGAGCAGTACTTC. This chain uses TRBV11-2 with TRBJ2-7, with 10 nucleotides matching TRBD1. Germline CDR1 SGHAT, CDR2 FQNNGV. J gave up 3 bases and V 5 bases, and 10 bases lay outside the gene matches. The CDR3 totals 16 residues.

V is TRBV27 and J is TRBJ1-5; D uncertain. Trimming took 5 bases from V and 8 from J, leaving 19 bases between them. This CDR3 has 15 amino acids. Germline values: CDR1 MNHEY, CDR2 SMNVEV (reference sequence). The CDR3 loop is CASSPLIMPGKPQHF. The CDR3 coding sequence is TGTGCCAGCAGTCCCTTGATCATGCCAGGCAAGCCCCAGCATTTT.

This chain connects TRBV11-3 to TRBJ2-2, with TRBD1 as a possible D gene (6 bases). V gave up 1 base and J gave up 4 bases, with 13 bases separating them. CDR3 length equals 16 residues. The germline CDR1 and CDR2 sequences are SGHNT and YENEEA. The CDR3 is CASSLGGWTATGELFF. CDR3 in DNA: TGTGCCAGCAGCTTAGGGGGGTGGACAGCCACCGGGGAGCTGTTTTTT.

This clone was picked up a small number of times. The gene calls are TRBV6-6 and TRBJ2-7; 8 bases map to TRBD2. V trimming: 5 bases; J trimming: 4 bases; junction bases outside the gene matches: 7. The CDR3 has 14 amino acids. Germline V gene lookup returns CDR1 MNHNY and CDR2 SVGAGI (reference sequence). DNA of the CDR3: TGTGCCAGCAGTATTAGCGGGGCTGGATACGAGCAGTACTTC. The encoded protein is CASSISGAGYEQYF.

This chain links TRBV28 with TRBJ2-3, with 10 bases identical to TRBD2. The length of the CDR3 is 21 residues. The germline CDR1 and CDR2 sequences are MDHEN and SYDVKM. With V trimmed by 1 base and J by 2 bases, 18 bases remained unmatched. The CDR3 DNA follows: TGTGCCAGCAGTTTATTACATCTAGCGGGGGCCCACTATTCGATCACAGATACGCAGTATTTT. It specifies CASSLLHLAGAHYSITDTQYF. Supplemented by reference TRBV28 and TRBJ2-3, the full variable domain reads DVKVTQSSRYLVKRTGEKVFLECVQDMDHENMFWYRQDPGLGLRLIYFSYDVKMKEKGDIPEGYSVSREKKERFSLILESASTNQTSMYLCASSLLHLAGAHYSITDTQYFGPGTRLTVL.

V is TRBV12-2 and J is TRBJ2-7; no DNA check was done on the table's D call, TRBD2. TRBV12-2 is classified as a pseudogene. This CDR3 has 13 amino acids. Here the CDR3 reads CASWVPGAYEQYF. The CDR3 DNA reads as TGTGCAAGTTGGGTACCCGGGGCCTACGAGCAGTACTTC.